The sequence of this T cell receptor beta chain was determined in a study of early T cells in non-severe SARS-CoV-2 infection (dated by TCRdb to the early 2020s). Concerning the study at large: Because TCR sequencing was done on bulk RNA from unsorted whole blood, the alpha and beta chains could not be paired. The study at large found these results: VDJdb matching was skewed toward anti-spike CD8 responses and likely underestimated virus-specific expansions, missing private and CD4 specificities.

As concerns this clonotype: This receptor's antigen is unknown. No base-level quality is on record; no much larger clone is a single base apart.

V is trimmed back by 2 bases and J by 2 bases, and the junction contains 7 bases that no gene match accounts for. The germline V gene (reference sequence) yields MNHEY for CDR1 and SMNVEV for CDR2. The CDR3 numbers 16 residues from cysteine through phenylalanine. Only CDR3 DNA remains: 48 bases, in frame from the first base. The study was a case-control design nested within a healthcare worker cohort in London, UK, with weekly nasopharyngeal swab PCR tests and blood sampling. Healthcare workers were enrolled in the week of the UK lockdown, from 23 to 31 March 2020, and were followed every week for up to roughly 16 weeks. Libraries were built with 5' RACE. Sequencing was carried out with a NextSeq 500. To correct for sequencing error and PCR bias, the TCR library protocol tagged individual cDNA molecules with unique molecular identifiers. TCR alpha and beta chains were both sequenced, and the abundances of alpha and beta sequences in each sample were closely correlated with each other. As for the original processing: Decombinator V4 was used to annotate TCR sequences for V gene, J gene and CDR3. TCRs were defined as expanded if a significant change between any two time points was detected under a Poisson model with p below 0.0001. Abundances of TCRs were expressed as counts per million after normalisation to the total number of TCRs sequenced in each sample. MAIT TCRs were defined by TRAV1-2 paired with TRAJ12, TRAJ20 or TRAJ33, and iNKT TCRs by TRAV10 paired with TRAJ18. VDJdb, accessed 1 November 2021, was searched for CMV, EBV and SARS-CoV-2 annotated TCRs, with TCRs annotated for multiple antigens excluded. TCRdb reworked the public reads: Q25 trimming with fastp, MiXCR clone assembly, productive beta chains retained. Every CDR3 protein is listed once, alongside the most common genes and DNA of its rows. The V and J calls come from TCRdb's annotation, not from the publication. Recorded for this sample are 80,000 or so distinct CDR3 sequences; 9.5% to 15% of them occurred a single time. The top ten hold roughly 3.2% of the sample.

This sequence uses TRBV27 and TRBJ2-7, and TRBD2 matches 9 of the central bases. Specimen: whole blood. This sequence was found in an adult who was a healthcare worker with PCR-confirmed SARS-CoV-2 infection or an uninfected control (not recorded which). The bases are TGTGCCAGCAGTTTAGTGGGGGCGGGAGGGCCCTACGAGCAGTACTTC. Its translation is CASSLVGAGGPYEQYF.